This T cell receptor beta chain stems from a study of monozygotic twins with inflammatory bowel disease. Study-wide results and limits: IBD patients carried less diverse TCRbeta repertoires (inverse Simpson) than healthy co-twins.

UMIs that included a 6-nucleotide sample barcode were added by template switching, which took place during cDNA synthesis. TCRdb re-called the 5' RACE reads, yielding one record per CDR3 amino acid sequence without DNA. The sample's table shows approximately 400,000 distinct CDR3 sequences. The CDR3 length is 14 residues. The germline V gene has CDR1 LGHNA and CDR2 YNFKEQ. Remarks on this clonotype: The antigen remains unidentified.

Donors each gave around 2.5 ml of blood. The chain joins TRBV4-2 to TRBJ1-2; the TCRdb call, TRBD1, lacks DNA for checking. The TCR comes from a human donor with ulcerative colitis or Crohn's disease, or a healthy co-twin of an affected twin (not recorded which). Sequencing was done on a sample of blood. The CDR3 spells CASSQGQLNYGYTF.